Listed below are T cell receptor beta chains from one sample, sequenced in a study of graft-versus-host responses after intestinal transplantation. Repertoires were generated with immunoSEQ multiplex PCR, while TCRdb's copy carries only in-frame clones and drops some. The repertoire includes over 100,000 clones, approximately 90% of them detected once, and 0.2% to 0.25% sits in the top ten. Their cognate antigens are unknown. Sequenced material: unstimulated CD4+ T cells sorted from spleen or lymph node cells, taken before transplant. The receptors were gathered from a human donor who was the organ donor for an intestinal transplant. CDR3s include the opening cysteine and the closing phenylalanine or tryptophan. Fields, in order: D gene, V gene, J gene, clone size, CDR3 DNA, CDR3 protein. A D gene is named only where the DNA matches it firmly. Size values are once, few and many counts, or a class for expanded clones, and some rows have none.

d_call: -; v_call: TRBV28; j_call: TRBJ1-3; clone_size: -; cdr3_nt: TGTGCCAGCAGTTTTCCCGAGACAGGAAACACCATATATTTT; cdr3_aa: CASSFPETGNTIYF
d_call: -; v_call: TRBV19; j_call: TRBJ2-3; clone_size: -; cdr3_nt: TGTGCCAGTAGTATGCTTGACAGCACAGATACGCAGTATTTT; cdr3_aa: CASSMLDSTDTQYF
d_call: -; v_call: TRBV6-1; j_call: TRBJ1-5; clone_size: -; cdr3_nt: TGTGCCAGCAGTCCCCAGACAAGTAGCAATCAGCCCCAGCATTTT; cdr3_aa: CASSPQTSSNQPQHF
d_call: -; v_call: TRBV4-1; j_call: TRBJ2-1; clone_size: once; cdr3_nt: TGCGCCAGCAGCCAAGATAGCGGCTCCTACAATGAGCAGTTCTTC; cdr3_aa: CASSQDSGSYNEQFF
d_call: -; v_call: TRBV11-2; j_call: TRBJ2-7; clone_size: -; cdr3_nt: TGTGCCAGCAGCCCCATAGTGGGGGGCCGGTACGAGCAGTACTTC; cdr3_aa: CASSPIVGGRYEQYF
d_call: -; v_call: TRBV6-5; j_call: TRBJ2-5; clone_size: -; cdr3_nt: TGTGCCAGCAGGGAAACGGGGACCCAGTACTTC; cdr3_aa: CASRETGTQYF
d_call: TRBD1; v_call: TRBV5-1; j_call: TRBJ2-1; clone_size: -; cdr3_nt: TGCGCCAGCAGCTTGAACAGGGGTCTACCCAGCTCCTACAATGAGCAGTTCTTC; cdr3_aa: CASSLNRGLPSSYNEQFF
d_call: TRBD1; v_call: TRBV11-3; j_call: TRBJ2-5; clone_size: once; cdr3_nt: TGTGCCAGCAGCTTTGGACAGGGAGAGACCCAGTACTTC; cdr3_aa: CASSFGQGETQYF
d_call: TRBD1; v_call: TRBV6-6; j_call: TRBJ1-2; clone_size: -; cdr3_nt: TGTGCCAGCAGACAGGGGGTAGTGGGCGGCTACACCTTC; cdr3_aa: CASRQGVVGGYTF
d_call: TRBD1; v_call: TRBV7-6; j_call: TRBJ2-1; clone_size: -; cdr3_nt: TGTGCCAGCAGCAACAGACAGGGGTGGGGGAATGAGCAGTTCTTC; cdr3_aa: CASSNRQGWGNEQFF
d_call: -; v_call: TRBV27; j_call: TRBJ2-3; clone_size: -; cdr3_nt: TGTGCCAGCAGTTTGGGCAGTTGGACTCTCCAGGTAGATACGCAGTATTTT; cdr3_aa: CASSLGSWTLQVDTQYF
d_call: -; v_call: TRBV20-1; j_call: TRBJ2-1; clone_size: -; cdr3_nt: TGCAGTGCTATGGCTAGCTATGAGCAGTTCTTC; cdr3_aa: CSAMASYEQFF
d_call: -; v_call: TRBV10-3; j_call: TRBJ1-5; clone_size: -; cdr3_nt: TGTGCCATCAGTGAAGCTGGGGGCAGTCAGCCCCAGCATTTT; cdr3_aa: CAISEAGGSQPQHF
d_call: TRBD2; v_call: TRBV28; j_call: TRBJ2-3; clone_size: -; cdr3_nt: TGTGCCAGCAGTACACCCGGGACTAGCGGGAGGGCCGGCACAGATACGCAGTATTTT; cdr3_aa: CASSTPGTSGRAGTDTQYF
d_call: -; v_call: TRBV29-1; j_call: TRBJ1-1; clone_size: once; cdr3_nt: TGCAGCGTTACAGGGAGAGGGTACACTGAAGCTTTCTTT; cdr3_aa: CSVTGRGYTEAFF
d_call: TRBD2; v_call: TRBV5-1; j_call: TRBJ2-3; clone_size: -; cdr3_nt: TGCGCCAGCAGCCGGACTAGCGGGGACCTGATCACAGATACGCAGTATTTT; cdr3_aa: CASSRTSGDLITDTQYF
d_call: -; v_call: TRBV21-1; j_call: TRBJ2-3; clone_size: -; cdr3_nt: TGTGCCAGCAGCATTGACAGGGGAAGCACAGATACGCAGTATTTT; cdr3_aa: CASSIDRGSTDTQYF
d_call: TRBD2; v_call: TRBV27; j_call: TRBJ2-1; clone_size: -; cdr3_nt: TGTGCCTCGCCCCCCGGGACTAGCGGGATAAGGAATGAGCAGTTCTTC; cdr3_aa: CASPPGTSGIRNEQFF
d_call: -; v_call: TRBV18; j_call: TRBJ2-5; clone_size: -; cdr3_nt: TGTGCCAGCTCACCGGAACAAGAGACCCAGTACTTC; cdr3_aa: CASSPEQETQYF
d_call: -; v_call: TRBV15; j_call: TRBJ2-1; clone_size: -; cdr3_nt: TGTGCCACCAGCAGAGGTGGCGTTTACAATGAGCAGTTCTTC; cdr3_aa: CATSRGGVYNEQFF
d_call: TRBD2; v_call: TRBV5-1; j_call: TRBJ2-2; clone_size: -; cdr3_nt: TGCGCCAGCAGCTTCAGGCTGGGACTAGCGGGAGGTACCGGGGAGCTGTTTTTT; cdr3_aa: CASSFRLGLAGGTGELFF
d_call: -; v_call: TRBV27; j_call: TRBJ2-7; clone_size: once; cdr3_nt: TGTGCCAGCAGCCCGGGGACGGGCGGGCAGTACTTC; cdr3_aa: CASSPGTGGQYF
d_call: -; v_call: TRBV29-1; j_call: TRBJ2-4; clone_size: -; cdr3_nt: TGCAGCGTTGGCTGGGAGAACCTAGCCAAAAACATTCAGTACTTC; cdr3_aa: CSVGWENLAKNIQYF
d_call: TRBD1; v_call: TRBV7-2; j_call: TRBJ1-1; clone_size: -; cdr3_nt: TGTGCCAGCAGGAGGGGACAGGGGGCGGCTGAAGCTTTCTTT; cdr3_aa: CASRRGQGAAEAFF
d_call: -; v_call: TRBV29-1; j_call: TRBJ1-4; clone_size: -; cdr3_nt: TGCAGCGTTGGTTCGACAGGAACTAATGAAAAACTGTTTTTT; cdr3_aa: CSVGSTGTNEKLFF
d_call: -; v_call: TRBV18; j_call: TRBJ2-5; clone_size: -; cdr3_nt: TGTGCCAGCTCACCGTCGTACCTTGACAGCTACCAAGAGACCCAGTACTTC; cdr3_aa: CASSPSYLDSYQETQYF
d_call: -; v_call: TRBV28; j_call: TRBJ2-7; clone_size: once; cdr3_nt: TGTGCCAGCAGGGGCGACAGGTCTCCGAACCCATACGAGCAGTACTTC; cdr3_aa: CASRGDRSPNPYEQYF
d_call: TRBD1; v_call: TRBV6-6; j_call: TRBJ2-7; clone_size: few; cdr3_nt: TGTGCCAGCAGCTCAAACAGGGGTGGATCCTACGAGCAGTACTTC; cdr3_aa: CASSSNRGGSYEQYF
d_call: -; v_call: TRBV7-8; j_call: TRBJ2-2; clone_size: -; cdr3_nt: TGTGCCAGCAGGCCGGGGGGCAGCCCAATAGGGACCGGGGAGCTGTTTTTT; cdr3_aa: CASRPGGSPIGTGELFF
d_call: -; v_call: TRBV11-2; j_call: TRBJ2-7; clone_size: -; cdr3_nt: TGTGCCAGCAGCTTAGGGTCGGGACCTCCCTACGAGCAGTACTTC; cdr3_aa: CASSLGSGPPYEQYF
d_call: TRBD2; v_call: TRBV4-1; j_call: TRBJ2-3; clone_size: -; cdr3_nt: TGCGCCAGCAGCCCCCGACTAGCGGGAGGGCCCTCAGATACGCAGTATTTT; cdr3_aa: CASSPRLAGGPSDTQYF
d_call: -; v_call: TRBV21-1; j_call: TRBJ1-4; clone_size: -; cdr3_nt: TGTGCCAGCAGCAACCGGGACAGGGGTAATGAAAAACTGTTTTTT; cdr3_aa: CASSNRDRGNEKLFF
d_call: -; v_call: TRBV18; j_call: TRBJ2-2; clone_size: -; cdr3_nt: TGTGCCAGCTCACGAGCGGGACAGCTACTCACCGGGGAGCTGTTTTTT; cdr3_aa: CASSRAGQLLTGELFF
d_call: -; v_call: TRBV6-1; j_call: TRBJ1-4; clone_size: few; cdr3_nt: TGTGCCAGCAGTGAAGCGATCCAGGGGACATCTTATGAAAAACTGTTTTTT; cdr3_aa: CASSEAIQGTSYEKLFF
d_call: -; v_call: TRBV6-1; j_call: TRBJ2-1; clone_size: -; cdr3_nt: TGTGCCAGCAGTGAAGCGTCGGCTAACTCCTACAATGAGCAGTTCTTC; cdr3_aa: CASSEASANSYNEQFF
d_call: -; v_call: TRBV10-3; j_call: TRBJ2-3; clone_size: -; cdr3_nt: TGTGCCATCAGTTTCCGGAATGACGATAGCACAGATACGCAGTATTTT; cdr3_aa: CAISFRNDDSTDTQYF
d_call: -; v_call: TRBV2; j_call: TRBJ1-2; clone_size: -; cdr3_nt: TGTGCCAGCAGTGGGACAGCCTCCTATGGCTACACCTTC; cdr3_aa: CASSGTASYGYTF
d_call: TRBD2; v_call: TRBV18; j_call: TRBJ2-3; clone_size: -; cdr3_nt: TGTGCCAGCTCACCGAGCGGGAACACAGATACGCAGTATTTT; cdr3_aa: CASSPSGNTDTQYF
d_call: TRBD1; v_call: TRBV19; j_call: TRBJ1-1; clone_size: -; cdr3_nt: TGTGCCAGTAGAGACACAGGGGTGAACACTGAAGCTTTCTTT; cdr3_aa: CASRDTGVNTEAFF
d_call: TRBD2; v_call: TRBV6-1; j_call: TRBJ2-1; clone_size: -; cdr3_nt: TGTGCCAGCACCACTAGCGGGAGAGGCAATGAGCAGTTCTTC; cdr3_aa: CASTTSGRGNEQFF
d_call: -; v_call: TRBV5-1; j_call: TRBJ2-1; clone_size: -; cdr3_nt: TGCGCCAGCAGCTTGGCCAATGGCGGGCCGGCGGGGATTGAGCAGTTCTTC; cdr3_aa: CASSLANGGPAGIEQFF
d_call: TRBD1; v_call: TRBV7-2; j_call: TRBJ1-2; clone_size: -; cdr3_nt: TGTGCCAGCAGCTTACGACAGGGGGCAGGCTACACCTTC; cdr3_aa: CASSLRQGAGYTF
d_call: TRBD1; v_call: TRBV29-1; j_call: TRBJ1-1; clone_size: -; cdr3_nt: TGCAGCGTTGAAGGACAGGGGGGCAGTGAAGCTTTCTTT; cdr3_aa: CSVEGQGGSEAFF
d_call: -; v_call: TRBV29-1; j_call: TRBJ2-1; clone_size: -; cdr3_nt: TGCAGCGTTGTTGTAACGGGACGCCACAATGAGCAGTTCTTC; cdr3_aa: CSVVVTGRHNEQFF
d_call: -; v_call: TRBV5-1; j_call: TRBJ2-1; clone_size: -; cdr3_nt: TGCGCCAGCAGCCATGGACAGGGAGGGATTTCCTACAATGAGCAGTTCTTC; cdr3_aa: CASSHGQGGISYNEQFF
d_call: -; v_call: TRBV7-2; j_call: TRBJ2-1; clone_size: -; cdr3_nt: TGTGCCAGCAGCTTAGGGCAGATCGAGCAGTTCTTC; cdr3_aa: CASSLGQIEQFF
d_call: -; v_call: TRBV27; j_call: TRBJ2-2; clone_size: -; cdr3_nt: TGTGCCAGCGGTGCCAAAGGGTATAACCTTAACACCGGGGAGCTGTTTTTT; cdr3_aa: CASGAKGYNLNTGELFF
d_call: TRBD2; v_call: TRBV19; j_call: TRBJ2-1; clone_size: -; cdr3_nt: TGTGCCAGTAGTATCTGGAGCGGGAGACTTGGGGCGTATGAGCAGTTCTTC; cdr3_aa: CASSIWSGRLGAYEQFF
d_call: TRBD2; v_call: TRBV30; j_call: TRBJ2-2; clone_size: -; cdr3_nt: TGTGCCTGGAGTGTAGCAGGACTAGCGGGAGGCCACGGGGAGCTGTTTTTT; cdr3_aa: CAWSVAGLAGGHGELFF
d_call: TRBD2; v_call: TRBV7-2; j_call: TRBJ2-3; clone_size: -; cdr3_nt: TGTGCCAGCAGCTTAGCCGGGGGGGGTACGCAGTATTTT; cdr3_aa: CASSLAGGGTQYF